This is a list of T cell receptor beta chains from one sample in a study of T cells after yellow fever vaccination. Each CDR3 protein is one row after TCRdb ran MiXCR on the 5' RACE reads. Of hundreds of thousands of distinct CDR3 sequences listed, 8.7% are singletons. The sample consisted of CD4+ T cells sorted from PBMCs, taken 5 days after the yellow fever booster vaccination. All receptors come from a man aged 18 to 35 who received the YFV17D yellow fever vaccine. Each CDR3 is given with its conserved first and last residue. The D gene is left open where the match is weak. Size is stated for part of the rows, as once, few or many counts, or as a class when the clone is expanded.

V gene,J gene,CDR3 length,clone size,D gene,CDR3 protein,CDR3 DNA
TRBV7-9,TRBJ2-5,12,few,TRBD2,CASLAGEETQYF,TGTGCCAGCTTAGCGGGGGAAGAGACCCAGTACTTC
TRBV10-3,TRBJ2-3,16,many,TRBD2,CAISPRTSGYTDTQYF,TGTGCCATCAGTCCGCGGACTAGCGGGTACACAGATACGCAGTATTTT
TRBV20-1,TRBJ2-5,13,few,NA,CSASGGPVKTQYF,TGCAGTGCTTCCGGGGGGCCCGTCAAGACCCAGTACTTC
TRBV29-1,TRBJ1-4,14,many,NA,CSARPSGSREKLFF,TGCAGCGCCAGACCGTCCGGTAGTAGGGAAAAACTGTTTTTT
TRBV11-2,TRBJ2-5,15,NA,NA,CASSPTPPSGETQYF,TGTGCCAGCAGCCCCACGCCACCGTCTGGAGAGACCCAGTACTTC
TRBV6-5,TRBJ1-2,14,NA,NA,CASSYLARDYGYTF,TGTGCCAGCAGTTACTTAGCCAGGGACTATGGCTACACCTTC
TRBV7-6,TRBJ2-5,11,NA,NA,CASSAAGTQYF,TGTGCCAGCAGCGCCGCGGGGACCCAGTACTTC
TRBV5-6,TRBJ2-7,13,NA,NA,CASSLAGGDEQYF,TGTGCCAGCAGCTTGGCAGGAGGCGACGAGCAGTACTTC
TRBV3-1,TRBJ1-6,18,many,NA,CASSQDREEISYNSPLHF,TGTGCCAGCAGCCAAGATCGAGAGGAGATCTCCTATAATTCACCCCTCCACTTT
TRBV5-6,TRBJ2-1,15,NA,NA,CASSLSGRSYNEQFF,TGTGCCAGCAGCTTGTCGGGTCGCTCCTACAATGAGCAGTTCTTC
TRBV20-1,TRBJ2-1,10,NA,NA,CSARDFGQFF,TGCAGTGCTAGAGATTTTGGGCAGTTCTTC
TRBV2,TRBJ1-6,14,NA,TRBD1,CASSVIQGDSPLHF,TGTGCCAGCAGTGTAATACAGGGGGATTCACCCCTCCACTTT
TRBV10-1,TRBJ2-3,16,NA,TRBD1,CASSGIQGAFADTQYF,TGCGCCAGCAGTGGGATACAGGGGGCGTTCGCAGATACGCAGTATTTT
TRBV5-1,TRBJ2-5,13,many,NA,CASSLSPQETQYF,TGCGCCAGCAGCTTGTCCCCGCAAGAGACCCAGTACTTC
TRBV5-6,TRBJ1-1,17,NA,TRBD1,CASSFVSTGTDNTEAFF,TGTGCCAGCAGCTTCGTCTCAACCGGGACAGACAACACTGAAGCTTTCTTT
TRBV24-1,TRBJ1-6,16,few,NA,CATSDWMGRGNSPLHF,TGTGCCACCAGTGATTGGATGGGCAGGGGCAATTCACCCCTCCACTTT
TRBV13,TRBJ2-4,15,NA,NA,CASSPWGRGQNIQYF,TGTGCCAGCAGCCCCTGGGGGCGGGGACAAAACATTCAGTACTTC
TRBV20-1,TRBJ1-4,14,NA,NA,CSATLQGYNEKLFF,TGCAGTGCTACTCTCCAAGGTTATAATGAAAAACTGTTTTTT
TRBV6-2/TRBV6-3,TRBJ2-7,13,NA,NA,CASGDVSSYEQYF,TGTGCCAGTGGAGACGTATCCTCCTACGAGCAGTACTTC
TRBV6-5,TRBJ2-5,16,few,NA,CASSYSNYQGGETQYF,TGTGCCAGCAGTTACTCGAACTACCAGGGAGGAGAGACCCAGTACTTC
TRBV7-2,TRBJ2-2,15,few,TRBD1,CASSPWTGATGELFF,TGTGCCAGCAGCCCGTGGACAGGGGCCACCGGGGAGCTGTTTTTT
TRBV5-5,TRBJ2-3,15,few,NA,CASSGGQSSTDTQYF,TGTGCCAGCAGCGGCGGACAGTCCAGCACAGATACGCAGTATTTT
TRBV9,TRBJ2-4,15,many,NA,CASSVGDRVGNIQYF,TGTGCCAGCAGCGTAGGGGATAGGGTCGGAAACATTCAGTACTTC
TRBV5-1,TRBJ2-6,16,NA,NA,CASRVPGDSGANVLTF,TGCGCCAGCAGAGTCCCAGGGGATTCTGGGGCCAACGTCCTGACTTTC
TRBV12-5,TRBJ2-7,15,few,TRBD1,CASGLARDRAIEQYF,TGTGCTAGTGGTTTGGCCCGGGACAGGGCGATCGAGCAGTACTTC
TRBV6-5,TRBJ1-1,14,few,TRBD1,CAIRTGAMNTEAFF,TGTGCCATCAGGACAGGGGCTATGAACACTGAAGCTTTCTTT
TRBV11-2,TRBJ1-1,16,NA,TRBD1,CASSLGRGDRGAEAFF,TGTGCCAGCAGCTTAGGTCGTGGGGACAGGGGTGCGGAAGCTTTCTTT
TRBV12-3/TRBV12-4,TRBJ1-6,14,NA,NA,CASTRPGSNSPLHF,TGTGCCAGCACCCGGCCAGGGTCTAATTCACCCCTCCACTTT
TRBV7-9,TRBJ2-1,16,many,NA,CASSLEPASSYNEQFF,TGTGCCAGCAGCTTAGAACCGGCTAGCTCCTACAATGAGCAGTTCTTC
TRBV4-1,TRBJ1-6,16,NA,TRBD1,CASSQDRDRDNSPLHF,TGCGCCAGCAGCCAAGATAGGGACAGGGATAATTCACCCCTCCACTTT
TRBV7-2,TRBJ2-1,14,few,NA,CASSLGGPLPEQFF,TGTGCCAGCAGCTTAGGGGGACCTCTGCCTGAGCAGTTCTTC
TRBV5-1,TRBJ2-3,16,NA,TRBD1,CASSPAPDRGPDTQYF,TGCGCCAGCAGCCCGGCACCTGACAGGGGGCCAGATACGCAGTATTTT
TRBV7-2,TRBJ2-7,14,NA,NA,CASSLGPLPEGQYF,TGTGCCAGCAGCTTAGGTCCCCTACCGGAGGGGCAGTACTTC
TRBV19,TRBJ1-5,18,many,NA,CASKRRVKGGHSNQPQHF,TGTGCCAGTAAGCGGCGTGTGAAGGGAGGACATAGCAATCAGCCCCAGCATTTT
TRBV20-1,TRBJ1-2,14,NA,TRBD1,CSARVSGQGNQAAF,TGCAGTGCCAGAGTGTCGGGACAGGGTAACCAGGCAGCCTTC
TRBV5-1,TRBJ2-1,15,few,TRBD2,CASSTTSGAYNEQFF,TGCGCCAGCAGCACGACTAGCGGGGCCTACAATGAGCAGTTCTTC
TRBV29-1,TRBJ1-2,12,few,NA,CSVVLGVDGYTF,TGCAGCGTTGTACTGGGGGTTGATGGCTACACCTTC
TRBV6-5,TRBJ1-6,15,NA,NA,CASSYIKGGRSPLHF,TGTGCCAGCAGTTACATCAAGGGGGGTAGGTCACCCCTCCACTTT
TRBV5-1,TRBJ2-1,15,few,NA,CASSLVNAGTNEQFF,TGCGCCAGCAGCTTGGTAAACGCAGGTACGAATGAGCAGTTCTTC
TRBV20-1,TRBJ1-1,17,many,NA,CSARFPGRGRVNTEAFF,TGCAGTGCTAGATTCCCCGGCAGGGGAAGAGTGAACACTGAAGCTTTCTTT
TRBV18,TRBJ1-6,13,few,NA,CASSPRTDAPLHF,TGTGCCAGCTCACCACGGACGGACGCACCCCTCCACTTT
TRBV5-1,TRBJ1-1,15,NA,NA,CASSTGHGMNTEAFF,TGCGCCAGCAGCACCGGACATGGGATGAACACTGAAGCTTTCTTT
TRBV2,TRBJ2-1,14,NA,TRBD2,CASSRGGVNNEQFF,TGTGCCAGCAGTCGGGGGGGAGTAAACAATGAGCAGTTCTTC
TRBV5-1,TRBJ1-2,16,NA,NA,CASSLGPLTETYGYTF,TGCGCCAGCAGCTTGGGACCCTTGACAGAAACATATGGCTACACCTTC
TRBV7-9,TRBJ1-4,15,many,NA,CASSRGAAGNEKLFF,TGTGCCAGCAGCCGGGGCGCAGCGGGTAATGAAAAACTGTTTTTT
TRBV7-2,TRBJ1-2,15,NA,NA,CASSSVPQGVSGYTF,TGTGCCAGCAGTTCCGTTCCTCAGGGAGTTTCAGGCTACACCTTC
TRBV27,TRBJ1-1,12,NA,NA,CASSPLEGQAFF,TGTGCCAGCAGTCCTCTGGAAGGCCAAGCTTTCTTT
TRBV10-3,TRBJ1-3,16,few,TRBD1,CAIGQNRGNSGNTIYF,TGTGCCATCGGTCAGAACAGGGGTAACTCTGGAAACACCATATATTTT
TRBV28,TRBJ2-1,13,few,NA,CASSIQGGNEQFF,TGTGCCAGCAGTATTCAGGGGGGCAATGAGCAGTTCTTC
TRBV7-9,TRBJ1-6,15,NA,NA,CASSSVPSYNSPLHF,TGTGCCAGCAGCTCGGTACCCTCCTATAATTCACCCCTCCACTTT
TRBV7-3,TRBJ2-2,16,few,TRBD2,CASSLNPGGAGGELFF,TGTGCCAGCAGCTTAAACCCCGGGGGGGCCGGCGGGGAGCTGTTTTTT
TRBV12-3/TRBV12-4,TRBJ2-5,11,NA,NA,CAVRLFETQYF,TGTGCCGTACGACTATTCGAGACCCAGTACTTC
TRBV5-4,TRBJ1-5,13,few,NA,CASSPGLRQPQHF,TGTGCCAGCAGCCCTGGGTTGAGACAGCCCCAGCATTTT
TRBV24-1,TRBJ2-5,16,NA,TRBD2,CATSVPGLATQETQYF,TGTGCCACCAGTGTCCCCGGACTAGCGACGCAAGAGACCCAGTACTTC
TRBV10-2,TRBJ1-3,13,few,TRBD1,CASSNRGGNTIYF,TGCGCCAGCAGTAACAGGGGCGGAAACACCATATATTTT
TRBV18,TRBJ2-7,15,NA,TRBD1,CASSPGTGESYEQYF,TGTGCCAGCTCACCAGGGACAGGCGAATCCTACGAGCAGTACTTC
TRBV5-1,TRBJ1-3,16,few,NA,CASSLGAGLTGNTIYF,TGCGCCAGCAGCTTGGGGGCCGGGCTCACTGGAAACACCATATATTTT
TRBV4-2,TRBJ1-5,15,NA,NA,CASSQDGKVSKPQHF,TGTGCCAGCAGCCAAGATGGAAAGGTCTCGAAGCCCCAGCATTTT
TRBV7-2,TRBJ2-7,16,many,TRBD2,CASSLEGGGAGYEQYF,TGTGCCAGCAGCTTAGAGGGCGGGGGGGCTGGTTACGAGCAGTACTTC